The present entry profiles one T cell receptor beta chain with its context. Autoimmune disease history or systemic immunosuppression led to patient exclusion. On cycle 4 day 1 and cycle 7 day 1, as well as at baseline, blood was sampled. The method was immunoSEQ multiplex PCR; TCRdb's version includes in-frame clones alone and lacks a portion of them. The repertoire holds tens of thousands of clones, with 90% to 95% as singletons. The data were obtained in a study of OX40 agonist ivuxolimab in advanced cancers. Turning to the study itself: Patients receiving dose escalation had hepatocellular carcinoma, melanoma, renal cell or head and neck cancer.

This receptor was identified in an adult with an advanced solid tumor such as melanoma, head and neck, liver or kidney cancer. The sequencing used CD4+ or CD8+ T cells sorted from blood, collected in a trial of the OX40 agonist ivuxolimab.

The DNA for the CDR3 is TGTGCCAGCAGTCCCCTTGGCCTGACTTACGAGCAGTACTTC. Encoded protein: CASSPLGLTYEQYF. The chain joins TRBV6-5 to TRBJ2-7; D is unresolved. The CDR3 totals 14 residues. Germline V CDR1 and CDR2: MNHEY, SVGAGI. V was cut by 5 bases and J by 4 bases, with 15 bases left in between.